The 29 T cell receptor beta chains given below trace back to one sample, sequenced in a study of blood T cells in healthy people across ages. The authors ran a second PCR of about 7 to 11 cycles using a sample-barcoded 5' primer and a J-beta primer mix. Via MiXCR, TCRdb re-called the 5' RACE reads, giving one row per CDR3 protein. The sample lists approximately 1.5 million distinct CDR3 sequences, less than 45% occurring once. Sequenced input: blood. The receptors were gathered from a woman aged 18 to 35 in good health.

The V gene is TRBV30, the J gene TRBJ1-2, with unresolved D. Germline CDR1 is GTSNPN and CDR2 is SVGIG (reference sequence). Trimming removed 1 base from V and 8 bases from J, with 8 bases in between. The CDR3 length is 11 residues. CDR3 coding DNA: TGTGCCTGGAGTGCTGGGTCGGGCTACACCTTC. Its translation is CAWSAGSGYTF.

The chain has TRBV4-1 and TRBJ1-1, with a possible D match to TRBD1 (5 bases). This CDR3 contains 15 residues. Trimming removed 0 bases at V and 5 bases at J, with 13 bases between. Looked up from germline, CDR1 is MGHRA and CDR2 is YSYEKL. The CDR3 region is CASSQERAKGTEAFF. The CDR3 region has the DNA TGCGCCAGCAGCCAAGAGAGGGCTAAGGGGACTGAAGCTTTCTTT.

This clonotype was counted a single time. The rearrangement joins TRBV9 to TRBJ1-1, with D unresolved. CDR3 size: 15 residues. Trimming stripped 3 bases from V and 5 bases from J, with 17 bases between. Germline V CDR1 and CDR2: SGDLS, YYNGEE. Here the CDR3 DNA reads TGTGCCAGCAGCGCCCGAGGGTTCGGGGATACTGAAGCTTTCTTT. This translates into CASSARGFGDTEAFF.

The chain combines TRBV12-3 or TRBV12-4 with TRBJ1-2; no firm D call. Between the trimmed V and J ends, which lost 7 bases and 8 bases, there was a span of 14 bases. CDR3 length equals 12 residues. The CDR3 DNA is TGTGCCAGCACCTGGGAGGGTTTGGGCTACACCTTC. This translates into CASTWEGLGYTF.

This chain links TRBV29-1 with TRBJ2-1, with a weak D call TRBD2 (6 bases). V was trimmed by 4 bases and J by 4 bases, leaving 20 bases between them. Germline-derived CDR1 and CDR2 are SQVTM and ANQGSEA. The CDR3 runs 16 residues. The DNA for the CDR3 is TGCAGCGTTGTAGATCCACGCGCGGGATCTTACAATGAGCAGTTCTTC. Its translation: CSVVDPRAGSYNEQFF.

The CDR3 sequence: CASGLEGDIRYTDTQYF. The CDR3, as DNA: TGTGCTAGTGGTTTGGAGGGGGACATACGCTACACAGATACGCAGTATTTT. The chain carries TRBV12-5 and TRBJ2-3, with TRBD1 as a possible D gene (6 bases). The CDR3 runs 17 residues. V was cut by 1 base and J by 2 bases, with 16 bases left in between. Germline CDR1 reads LGHNT; CDR2 reads FRNRAP. Filled out from reference TRBV12-5 and TRBJ2-3, the complete variable domain reads DARVTQTPRHKVTEMGQEVTMRCQPILGHNTVFWYRQTMMQGLELLAYFRNRAPLDDSGMPKDRFSAEMPDATLATLKIQPSEPRDSAVYFCASGLEGDIRYTDTQYFGPGTRLTVL.

This clonotype was recorded a few times. This chain connects TRBV18 to TRBJ1-4, with unresolved D. CDR3 length: 14 amino acids. Germline CDR1 is KGHSH and CDR2 is LQKENI. With 6 bases removed from V and 4 bases from J, the gap between germline ends came to 12 bases. This CDR3 is CASSASMGNEKLFF. The CDR3, as DNA: TGTGCCAGCTCTGCCTCGATGGGTAATGAAAAACTGTTTTTT. The full variable domain, with the rest looked up from reference TRBV18 and TRBJ1-4, is NAGVMQNPRHLVRRRGQEARLRCSPMKGHSHVYWYRQLPEEGLKFMVYLQKENIIDESGMPKERFSAEFPKEGPSILRIQQVVRGDSAAYFCASSASMGNEKLFFGSGTQLSVL.

The table lists this clonotype with a few counts. This chain joins TRBV28 and TRBJ1-5; 8 bases agree with TRBD1. V shed 4 bases and J 6 bases; nucleotides not matched to a gene: 8. Germline CDR1 and CDR2: MDHEN and SYDVKM. The CDR3 sequence is 15 residues long. DNA of the CDR3: TGTGCCAGCAGTTCACAACAGGGGGGTGGTCAGCCCCAGCATTTT. It translates to CASSSQQGGGQPQHF.

This chain links TRBV20-1 with TRBJ2-1; D not certain. The germline V gene encodes CDR1 DFQATT and CDR2 SNEGSKA (reference sequence). V dropped 5 bases and J dropped 9 bases, with 11 bases sitting between them. There are 11 residues in the CDR3. The CDR3 nucleotides are TGCAGTGCTCCTACACTGGGTGAGCAGTTCTTC. It codes for CSAPTLGEQFF.

This sequence joins TRBV18 and TRBJ2-3; 7 bases map to TRBD2. V trimming: 3 bases; J trimming: 6 bases; junction bases outside the gene matches: 9. The V gene's germline CDR1 is KGHSH and CDR2 LQKENI. CDR3 length equals 15 residues. The CDR3 sequence is CASSPGERGYDTQYF. DNA for the CDR3: TGTGCCAGCTCACCCGGGGAGCGGGGCTACGATACGCAGTATTTT. Using reference TRBV18 and TRBJ2-3 for the parts outside the CDR3, the full variable domain is NAGVMQNPRHLVRRRGQEARLRCSPMKGHSHVYWYRQLPEEGLKFMVYLQKENIIDESGMPKERFSAEFPKEGPSILRIQQVVRGDSAAYFCASSPGERGYDTQYFGPGTRLTVL.

This chain links TRBV7-9 with TRBJ2-5; 7 nucleotides align to TRBD2. V lost 5 bases to trimming and J lost 13 bases; unmatched junction nucleotides: 10. CDR3 length: 12 amino acids. Looked up from germline, CDR1 is SEHNR and CDR2 is FQNEAQ (reference sequence). The CDR3 reads CASSQGEGVGYF. CDR3 nucleotides: TGTGCCAGCAGCCAAGGGGAGGGAGTTGGGTACTTC.

The rearrangement joins TRBV27 to TRBJ1-6; a possible D gene is TRBD1 (6 bases). The CDR3 runs 15 residues. V was clipped by 2 bases and J by 8 bases, with 13 bases between them. The germline CDR1 and CDR2 sequences are MNHEY and SMNVEV (reference sequence). The CDR3 DNA reads as TGTGCCAGCAGTTTAGTTCGGGGGGCCGATTCACCCCTCCACTTT. The encoded protein is CASSLVRGADSPLHF.

The chain couples TRBV12-3 or TRBV12-4 to TRBJ2-7; D is possibly TRBD2 (6 bases). This CDR3 region has 13 residues. V lost 1 base to trimming and J lost 7 bases, with 11 bases between them. Here the CDR3 DNA reads TGTGCCAGCAGTTTAGGGAGGGGTATTGAGCAGTACTTC. It specifies CASSLGRGIEQYF.

The rearrangement joins TRBV27 to TRBJ2-4; unclear D gene. The J call may be mistaken, given a closer DNA end match to TRBJ2-7. Germline CDR1 MNHEY, CDR2 SMNVEV (reference sequence). This CDR3 has 14 amino acids. The CDR3 protein is CASSLSFRSYEQYF. The CDR3 DNA sequence: TGTGCCAGCAGTTTATCCTTTCGTTCCTACGAGCAGTACTTC.

The chain recombines TRBV10-3 with TRBJ1-2, with D possibly matching TRBD1 (6 bases). The V end lost 4 bases, the J end lost 2 bases, and 11 bases lay between the germline ends. This CDR3 region has 14 residues. The V gene's germline CDR1 is ENHRY and CDR2 SYGVKD. CDR3 loop: CAISGGGANYGYTF. The CDR3 bases are TGTGCCATCAGTGGAGGGGGGGCCAACTATGGCTACACCTTC.

This clonotype was seen a few times. The genes are TRBV3-1 and TRBJ2-3; D not resolved. V lost 4 bases, J lost 1 base, and 9 bases lay in between. The CDR3 runs 14 residues. Germline assignment: CDR1 LGHDT and CDR2 YNNKEL (reference sequence). Here the CDR3 reads CASSPFLGTDTQYF. CDR3 coding DNA: TGTGCCAGCAGCCCCTTTCTAGGCACAGATACGCAGTATTTT.

The DNA for the CDR3 is TGTGCCAGCAGCTTAGAGACTAGCGGGGTTGAGACCCAGTACTTC. It encodes CASSLETSGVETQYF. The chain has TRBV7-9 and TRBJ2-5, with 11 bases aligning to TRBD2. The CDR3 has 15 residues. Germline V gene lookup returns CDR1 SEHNR and CDR2 FQNEAQ (reference sequence). Germline trimming cut 1 base from V and 5 bases from J; bases unmatched to any gene: 3. The complete variable domain, with remaining parts taken from reference TRBV7-9 and TRBJ2-5, reads DTGVSQNPRHKITKRGQNVTFRCDPISEHNRLYWYRQTLGQGPEFLTYFQNEAQLEKSRLLSDRFSAERPKGSFSTLEIQRTEQGDSAMYLCASSLETSGVETQYFGPGTRLLVL.

The V gene is TRBV20-1, the J gene TRBJ2-4; D remains unclear. V lost 0 bases to trimming and J lost 13 bases, with 22 bases between them. CDR1 DFQATT and CDR2 SNEGSKA come from the germline V gene (reference sequence). CDR3 size: 15 residues. The CDR3 DNA sequence: TGCAGTGCTAGAGATCAGTGGTCCTCCGCAGTCCCCCAGTACTTC. It translates to CSARDQWSSAVPQYF.

In this sample, this clonotype turned up once. Mismatch with germline at one junction end may stem from a read error. The rearrangement joins TRBV4-1 to TRBJ2-1, with D perhaps matching TRBD2 (5 bases). CDR1 is MGHRA and CDR2 is YSYEKL in the germline V gene. The CDR3 consists of 16 residues. CDR3 protein: CAGSQIAPSSYNEQFF. CDR3 nucleotide sequence: TGCGCCGGCAGCCAAATAGCGCCTAGCTCCTACAATGAGCAGTTCTTC.

V is TRBV20-1 and J is TRBJ2-1, with TRBD2 matching 9 bases. The J call may be faulty, since TRBJ2-7 better matches the DNA end. The length of the CDR3 is 16 residues. CDR1 is DFQATT, CDR2 SNEGSKA, per germline (reference sequence). In nucleotides, the CDR3 is TGCAGTGCCTCCTTGCGGGGGGGTCGCTCCTACAATGAGCAGTACTTC. This translates into CSASLRGGRSYNEQYF.

The table lists this clonotype with a few counts. The chain employs TRBV6-2 or TRBV6-3 and TRBJ2-3, with D perhaps matching TRBD2 (6 bases). CDR1 is MNHEY and CDR2 is SVGEGT in the germline V gene. The CDR3 loop spans 17 amino acids. V dropped 1 base and J dropped 6 bases, with 20 bases sitting between them. CDR3 DNA: TGTGCCAGCAGTTACTATGGAGGGATTGGGGATTTGGATACGCAGTATTTT. It translates to CASSYYGGIGDLDTQYF.

V and J are TRBV7-6 and TRBJ2-5, with D maybe TRBD1 (5 bases). V was trimmed by 3 bases and J by 11 bases, leaving 25 bases between them. There are 16 residues in the CDR3. The V gene's germline CDR1 is SGHVS and CDR2 FNYEAQ. The CDR3: CASSLFPVGVIREQYF. The DNA of the CDR3 is TGTGCCAGCAGCTTGTTTCCGGTAGGGGTAATACGAGAGCAGTACTTC.

This sequence joins TRBV27 and TRBJ2-5, with D uncertain. Trimming cost V 2 bases and J 2 bases, with 9 bases left between them. Germline assignment: CDR1 MNHEY and CDR2 SMNVEV (reference sequence). The CDR3 covers 14 residues. CDR3 nucleotides: TGTGCCAGCAGTTTAAGGGCCTCGCAAGAGACCCAGTACTTC. This encodes CASSLRASQETQYF.

This clonotype was found a few times. The chain joins TRBV20-1 to TRBJ2-7, with 8 nucleotides matching TRBD1. In germline, CDR1 is DFQATT, CDR2 SNEGSKA (reference sequence). CDR3 size: 15 residues. Trimming removed 0 bases from V and 0 bases from J; junction bases left unmatched: 4. Here the CDR3 reads CSARDGQGLSYEQYF. The CDR3 nucleotides read TGCAGTGCTAGAGACGGACAGGGTCTCTCCTACGAGCAGTACTTC.

This clonotype showed up just a few times. The chain recombines TRBV14 with TRBJ2-7; D is undetermined. The assigned J gene may be wrong: the sequence end matches TRBJ2-5 better. CDR1 is SGHDN and CDR2 is FVKESK in the germline V gene. This CDR3 is built from 14 residues. CDR3 bases: TGTGCCAGCAGCCAAGATCCCGGGCGAGAGACCCAGTACTTC. Translated: CASSQDPGRETQYF.

This clonotype was detected many times. V gene TRBV4-1 combines with J gene TRBJ1-4, with a possible D match to TRBD1 (5 bases). Germline CDR1 is MGHRA and CDR2 is YSYEKL. The CDR3 extends over 16 amino acids. V lost 3 bases and J 8 bases, leaving 19 bases between the germline ends. The CDR3 spells CASSQRQGVGYEKLFF. For the CDR3, the DNA is TGCGCCAGCAGCCAGCGTCAGGGTGTGGGCTACGAAAAACTGTTTTTT.

The table lists this clonotype with a few counts. V is TRBV20-1 and J is TRBJ2-1; the D is unclear. This CDR3 has 12 amino acids. Deletions cut 1 base from V and 4 bases from J, with 5 bases between. The germline V gene has CDR1 DFQATT and CDR2 SNEGSKA (reference sequence). The DNA of the CDR3 is TGCAGTGCTAGAGGCAATTACAATGAGCAGTTCTTC. Protein: CSARGNYNEQFF.

The chain employs TRBV7-8 and TRBJ2-1; 16 bases map to TRBD2. This CDR3 region has 16 residues. With V trimmed by 3 bases and J by 12 bases, 8 bases remained unmatched. CDR1 and CDR2 from the germline V gene are SGHVS and FQNEAQ. For the CDR3, the DNA is TGTGCCAGCAGCTTTACCGGGACTAGCGGGAGGGGAAGGCAGTTCTTC. It translates to CASSFTGTSGRGRQFF.

The chain has TRBV27 and TRBJ2-1, with TRBD1 matching 10 bases. Trimming at V came to 3 bases and at J to 6 bases, leaving 5 bases not matched to a gene. This CDR3 contains 15 residues. The V gene's germline CDR1 is MNHEY and CDR2 SMNVEV (reference sequence). CDR3 loop: CASSFRDRGGNEQFF. As DNA, the CDR3 is TGTGCCAGCAGTTTCCGGGACAGGGGAGGCAATGAGCAGTTCTTC.